The sequence of this T cell receptor beta chain was determined in a study of cytomegalovirus exposure and HLA in healthy donors. The study's findings and limits: In an earlier analysis, about 87% or about 30%: the productive usage of most TCR beta V segments. Trimming of TCR beta V- and J-genes showed a link, identified in a later analysis, to a missense DCLRE1C variant.

On this clone itself: Its antigen is unknown.

After removal of 5 bases from V and 5 bases from J, the junction contained 8 bases not matched to a gene. From germline, CDR1 is MNHEY and CDR2 SMNVEV (reference sequence). This CDR3 contains 15 residues. The study ran its PCR with 60 Vbeta and 13 Jbeta primers. Method: immunoSEQ multiplex PCR; TCRdb's copy keeps in-frame clones and lacks some. The table has almost 85,000 clones, roughly 73% seen once; the top ten hold roughly 2.5%. Material: PBMCs. The rearrangement uses TRBV27 and TRBJ2-7, with 11 bases fitting TRBD1. The receptor was derived from a male donor in good health and CMV-seropositive. The CDR3 DNA sequence: TGTGCCAGCAGTCCCCGGGACAGGGGGGCTGACGAGCAGTACTTC. Encoded protein: CASSPRDRGADEQYF.